This record concerns one TCR beta chain sequence. As yet, its antigen is unknown. Method: immunoSEQ multiplex PCR; TCRdb's copy keeps in-frame clones and lacks some. This table has about 15,000 clones, about two thirds appearing once. The CDR3 sequence is 13 residues long. Per the germline V gene, CDR1 is GTSNPN and CDR2 is SVGIG (reference sequence). The V and J ends lost 8 bases and 2 bases, in that order; junction bases with no gene match: 8. These data originate in a study of T cell clonotyping in hematopoietic cell transplantation. Points from the study as a whole: No sorting was done, leaving CD4 and CD8 contributions mixed. After transplant, recipient diversity fell while pathologically expanded clonotypes grew through day 180.

This TCR was recovered from a woman aged 60 to 75 in good health. Some clones in this sample may be carry-over from other donors' samples. This chain connects TRBV30 to TRBJ1-2; 7 positions match TRBD1. Sequenced material: peripheral blood mononuclear cells. CDR3 in amino acids: CARTGQRNYGYTF. The CDR3 region has the DNA TGTGCCCGCACGGGACAGAGAAACTATGGCTACACCTTC.